The source of this T cell receptor (beta chain) is a study of shared clonotypes between healthy human individuals. Generated by immunoSEQ multiplex PCR, the TCRdb table keeps only in-frame clones and is missing some. The sample includes a few million clones, 85% to 95% of them seen just once. Germline values: CDR1 SNHLY, CDR2 FYNNEI. V was shortened by 6 bases and J by 2 bases, with 4 bases between the two germline ends. This CDR3 has 11 residues. The chain uses TRBV2 and TRBJ1-1; D gene uncertain. Specimen: naive CD4+ T cells sorted from blood. Subset defined: CD45RA+ positively selected. The TCR comes from a man between 18 and 29 years old in good health. This CDR3 reads CASRDNTEAFF. CDR3 sequence (DNA): TGTGCCAGCAGGGACAACACTGAAGCTTTCTTT.